Each of the 29 T cell receptor beta chains below was sequenced from the same sample in a study of T cells in Graves' hyperthyroidism and ophthalmopathy. Amplification yielded TCR beta CDR3 regions, with RNA transcripts as the source. Primed by the HTBI set, a first-round RT-PCR was run on the TCR CDR3. TCRdb itself ran the multiplex PCR reads through MiXCR, one entry per CDR3 protein. The repertoire holds more than 600,000 distinct CDR3 sequences, 16% seen once, with under 9.5% in the top ten. The sequenced sample consisted of blood. The origin of the receptors is a man aged 18 to 29 with Graves' hyperthyroidism.

The CDR3 loop is CASSKSGRHEQFF. In nucleotides, the CDR3 is TGTGCCAGCAGCAAGAGCGGGAGACATGAGCAGTTCTTC. This rearrangement joins TRBV9 to TRBJ2-1; 8 positions agree with TRBD2. The V segment lost 4 bases and the J segment 8 bases; nucleotides outside the gene matches: 5. Germline CDR1 SGDLS, CDR2 YYNGEE. The CDR3 is 13 amino acids.

The chain carries TRBV27 and TRBJ1-2, with D hard to call. CDR1 and CDR2 (germline): MNHEY, SMNVEV (reference sequence). The CDR3 length is 14 residues. Trimming shortened V by 4 bases and J by 2 bases, and 11 bases separated the two germline ends. CDR3 coding DNA: TGTGCCAGCAGTTACCGGTGGTCGAACTATGGCTACACCTTC. Translated: CASSYRWSNYGYTF.

This clonotype has more than one count but fewer than ten. This chain links TRBV28 with TRBJ1-6; D remains ambiguous. CDR3 size: 16 residues. Trimming took 3 bases from V and 0 from J, leaving 9 bases between them. CDR1 and CDR2 from the germline V gene are MDHEN and SYDVKM. CDR3 nucleotides: TGTGCCAGCAGTTTCCTAGGGAGCTCCTATAATTCACCCCTCCACTTT. Residues: CASSFLGSSYNSPLHF.

This clonotype was seen many times. The chain carries TRBV12-3 or TRBV12-4 and TRBJ2-7, with 10 bases that match TRBD1. The CDR3 extends over 14 amino acids. J was trimmed by 5 bases and V by 6 bases; bases with no gene match: 7. Written as DNA, the CDR3 is TGTGCCAGCAGCCAGGACAGGGGGGGGAACGAGCAGTACTTC. Translated: CASSQDRGGNEQYF.

The rearrangement uses TRBV5-1 and TRBJ2-7, with a tentative D call TRBD2 (5 bases). In germline, CDR1 is SGHRS, CDR2 YFSETQ. The CDR3 length is 15 residues. The V end lost 3 bases, the J end lost 7 bases, and 20 bases lay between the germline ends. CDR3 in amino acids: CASSYSSRALGEQYF. CDR3 coding DNA: TGCGCCAGCAGCTATTCTAGCCGAGCCCTGGGGGAGCAGTACTTC.

This clonotype was recorded once. The chain combines TRBV20-1 with TRBJ2-5, with TRBD1 matching 8 bases. V was clipped by 4 bases and J by 6 bases; unmatched bases: 4. The CDR3 contains 12 residues. Per germline, CDR1 DFQATT and CDR2 SNEGSKA (reference sequence). The CDR3 protein is CSATDRVKTQYF. In DNA form, the CDR3 reads TGCAGTGCTACGGACAGGGTAAAGACCCAGTACTTC.

This clonotype was counted a few times. The J gene is TRBJ1-4, the V gene TRBV2, with D unresolved. CDR3 size: 13 residues. Germline CDR1 and CDR2: SNHLY and FYNNEI. V was cut by 8 bases and J by 1 base, with 8 bases left in between. The CDR3 sequence: CASLWRTNEKLFF. The CDR3 DNA follows: TGTGCCAGCCTTTGGAGAACTAATGAAAAACTGTTTTTT.

This clonotype was counted ten times or more. This chain joins TRBV11-2 and TRBJ1-3; no firm D call. Trimming cost V 1 base and J 3 bases, with 7 bases left between them. Per germline, CDR1 SGHAT and CDR2 FQNNGV. The CDR3 sequence is 14 residues long. The DNA for the CDR3 is TGTGCCAGCAGCTTAGCTGGGGTTGGAAACACCATATATTTT. This translates into CASSLAGVGNTIYF.

This clonotype was detected ten times or more. This chain connects TRBV11-2 to TRBJ2-7; D may be TRBD2 (5 bases). Looked up from germline, CDR1 is SGHAT and CDR2 is FQNNGV. This CDR3 is 13 amino acids long. V was pared by 4 bases and J by 3 bases, with 10 bases between. CDR3: CASSSGIHYEQYF. For the CDR3, the DNA is TGTGCCAGCAGCTCCGGGATCCACTACGAGCAGTACTTC.

This clonotype was detected many times. The J gene is TRBJ1-1, the V gene TRBV28; D is undetermined. The CDR3 is made up of 14 amino acids. Germline V CDR1 and CDR2: MDHEN, SYDVKM. The germline V and J ends were trimmed by 8 bases and 2 bases, with 15 bases remaining between them. CDR3 sequence reads: CASSAPGSNTEAFF. The CDR3 bases are TGTGCCAGCTCCGCCCCGGGGTCCAACACTGAAGCTTTCTTT.

Ten or more counts support this clonotype. The V gene is TRBV28, the J gene TRBJ1-1; tentative D call: TRBD1 (6 bases). Trimming stripped 5 bases from V and 0 bases from J, with 13 bases between. CDR3 length: 15 amino acids. Germline V gives CDR1 MDHEN, CDR2 SYDVKM. The CDR3 is CASSEAGAMNTEAFF. CDR3 bases: TGTGCCAGCAGTGAGGCAGGGGCTATGAACACTGAAGCTTTCTTT.

This clonotype was found a few times. The chain is built from TRBV14 and TRBJ2-1; possibly TRBD2 for D (6 bases). From germline, CDR1 is SGHDN and CDR2 FVKESK. This CDR3 is 15 amino acids long. Trimming took 4 bases from V and 6 from J, leaving 16 bases between them. CDR3 DNA: TGTGCCAGCAGCCGCCCTGGAGGGCCCCCCAATGAGCAGTTCTTC. Residues: CASSRPGGPPNEQFF.

The V call is TRBV10-3, the J call TRBJ2-5; 16 bases align to TRBD2. The CDR3 contains 16 residues. Germline CDR1 and CDR2: ENHRY and SYGVKD. V shed 5 bases and J 5 bases; nucleotides not matched to a gene: 5. DNA for the CDR3: TGTGCCATCAGTAAGGGACTAGCGGGAGGGCTTGAGACCCAGTACTTC. The encoded protein is CAISKGLAGGLETQYF.

This clonotype was seen repeatedly, ten times or more. The rearrangement uses TRBV10-1 and TRBJ1-1; D is possibly TRBD1 (5 bases). The CDR3 loop spans 12 amino acids. From germline, CDR1 is WNHNN and CDR2 SYGVQD (reference sequence). Deletions cut 3 bases from V and 5 bases from J, with 7 bases between. DNA for the CDR3: TGCGCCAGCAGTGACAGGGAAACTGAAGCTTTCTTT. This gives the protein CASSDRETEAFF.

J is TRBJ1-6 and V is TRBV30; D is possibly TRBD1 (6 bases). Germline V gene data show CDR1 as GTSNPN and CDR2 as SVGIG (reference sequence). The CDR3 extends over 13 amino acids. Trimming removed 4 bases from V and 9 bases from J, with 13 bases in between. The DNA for the CDR3 is TGTGCCTGGACCGGGACAACTTCTTCACCCCTCCACTTT. It yields the protein CAWTGTTSSPLHF.

This clonotype was detected ten times or more. The genes are TRBV29-1 and TRBJ1-1; D is unresolved. Germline lookup yields CDR1 SQVTM and CDR2 ANQGSEA. V was pared by 7 bases and J by 3 bases, with 15 bases between. The CDR3 sequence is 13 residues long. In nucleotides, the CDR3 is TGCAGCGCTATACAGTGGAAGGACACTGAAGCTTTCTTT. This translates into CSAIQWKDTEAFF.

This clonotype was seen only a few times. V and J are TRBV5-1 and TRBJ2-7; a possible D gene is TRBD2 (5 bases). Per germline, CDR1 SGHRS and CDR2 YFSETQ. The V end was cut by 6 bases, the J end by 5 bases, with 12 bases between. The CDR3 is made up of 12 amino acids. The chain's CDR3 is CASKGAGNEQYF. Here the CDR3 DNA reads TGCGCCAGCAAGGGAGCTGGAAACGAGCAGTACTTC.

This clonotype has ten or more counts. V is TRBV16 and J is TRBJ1-2, with D possibly matching TRBD1 (5 bases). Looked up from germline, CDR1 is KGHSY and CDR2 is FQNENV. The CDR3 covers 14 residues. V shed 2 bases and J shed 2 bases, with 9 bases lying between them. CDR3 in amino acids: CASSQGYRNYGYTF. The CDR3 nucleotides are TGTGCCAGCAGCCAAGGGTACAGGAACTATGGCTACACCTTC.

At least ten counts were recorded for this clonotype. CDR3 loop: CASSQTYNEQFF. CDR3 bases: TGTGCCAGCAGTCAAACCTACAATGAGCAGTTCTTC. The chain uses TRBV28 and TRBJ2-1; no definite D call. This CDR3 contains 12 residues. Trimming left V 5 bases short and J 2 bases short, with 4 bases between. The V gene's germline CDR1 is MDHEN and CDR2 SYDVKM.

The genes are TRBV20-1 and TRBJ1-5, with D perhaps TRBD1 (5 bases). CDR1 is DFQATT and CDR2 is SNEGSKA in the germline V gene (reference sequence). The V end was cut by 5 bases, the J end by 6 bases, with 20 bases between. There are 15 residues in the CDR3. The CDR3 coding sequence is TGCAGTGCTCAAGTGGGGGGGTCCTCGGGTCAGCCCCAGCATTTT. Translating it yields CSAQVGGSSGQPQHF.

A remark on this clonotype: Just one base apart from a much larger clone, this may be a read error. The CDR3 nucleotides read TGTGCCACCAGCAAGCTTGCCGACATGTTGTCCTACGAGCAGTACTTC. This sequence encodes CATSKLADMLSYEQYF. This chain links TRBV15 with TRBJ2-7, with unresolved D. The CDR3 sequence is 16 residues long. The germline V gene encodes CDR1 LNHNV and CDR2 YYDKDF (reference sequence). V lost 4 bases to trimming and J lost 1 base, with 17 bases between them.

This chain uses TRBV24-1 with TRBJ2-6; D not certain. Trimming cost V 12 bases and J 13 bases, with 15 bases left between them. Germline V gives CDR1 KGHDR, CDR2 SFDVKD. The CDR3 length is 11 residues. The CDR3 sequence: CAPQTGGVLTF. The CDR3 region has the DNA TGTGCCCCGCAAACCGGCGGAGTCCTGACTTTC.

J is TRBJ1-5 and V is TRBV27; D uncertain. The CDR3 length is 13 residues. The germline V and J ends were trimmed by 5 bases and 3 bases, with 8 bases remaining between them. Germline V gene lookup returns CDR1 MNHEY and CDR2 SMNVEV (reference sequence). In DNA form, the CDR3 reads TGTGCCAGCAGTCCGGACGTCAATCAGCCCCAGCATTTT. Translation: CASSPDVNQPQHF.

This clonotype was seen more than once but under ten times. The J gene is TRBJ2-7, the V gene TRBV20-1; 7 bases are a match to TRBD2. This CDR3 region has 13 residues. Germline V gives CDR1 DFQATT, CDR2 SNEGSKA (reference sequence). V lost 4 bases and J lost 1; bases outside the gene matches: 4. Here the CDR3 DNA reads TGCAGTGCTACTAGCGGTAGGTCCTACGAGCAGTACTTC. It is translated as CSATSGRSYEQYF.

Regarding this clonotype: A much larger clone lies a single base off, so this may be a read error. V and J are TRBV30 and TRBJ2-7; 11 bases fit TRBD2. Germline V CDR1 and CDR2: GTSNPN, SVGIG (reference sequence). This CDR3 region has 14 residues. The CDR3 DNA reads TGTGCCAGGAGTATGTGGACTAGCGGGTACGAGCAGTACTTC. The encoded protein is CARSMWTSGYEQYF.

In this sample, this clonotype turned up a few times. V usage is TRBV7-9 and J usage is TRBJ2-2; the D gene is possibly TRBD2 (6 bases). Germline values: CDR1 SEHNR, CDR2 FQNEAQ (reference sequence). This CDR3 spans 13 amino acids. Between the trimmed V and J ends, which lost 5 bases and 6 bases, there was a span of 10 bases. Written as DNA, the CDR3 is TGTGCCAGCAGCCTCTTAGCGGCCGGGGAGCTGTTTTTT. Translation gives CASSLLAAGELFF.

The sample holds many counts of this clonotype. V usage is TRBV28 and J usage is TRBJ2-5; D not certain. V shed 6 bases and J shed 0 bases, with 17 bases lying between them. The CDR3 loop spans 16 amino acids. Germline CDR1 is MDHEN and CDR2 is SYDVKM. The chain's CDR3 is CASRPDLETYQETQYF. The CDR3 nucleotides read TGTGCCAGCAGACCTGACCTAGAGACCTACCAAGAGACCCAGTACTTC.

This clonotype was seen ten or more times. The gene calls are TRBV28 and TRBJ2-5; D may be TRBD1 (5 bases). Germline CDR1 is MDHEN and CDR2 is SYDVKM. Trimming shortened V by 6 bases and J by 4 bases, and 12 bases separated the two germline ends. CDR3 length equals 13 residues. CDR3 DNA sequence: TGTGCCAGCAGGCCAACAGGTCTAGAGACCCAGTACTTC. Its protein is CASRPTGLETQYF. Full variable domain (missing parts from reference TRBV28 and TRBJ2-5): DVKVTQSSRYLVKRTGEKVFLECVQDMDHENMFWYRQDPGLGLRLIYFSYDVKMKEKGDIPEGYSVSREKKERFSLILESASTNQTSMYLCASRPTGLETQYFGPGTRLLVL.

In its sample, this clonotype was seen a few times. This chain links TRBV11-1 with TRBJ2-5; D is uncertain. This CDR3 is 15 amino acids long. From germline, CDR1 is SGHAT and CDR2 FQDESV (reference sequence). Between the trimmed V and J ends, which lost 1 base and 4 bases, there was a span of 13 bases. The CDR3 nucleotides are TGTGCCAGCAGCTTAGGAAGGGCCAGCATAGAGACCCAGTACTTC. Translated, it gives CASSLGRASIETQYF.